The 9 T cell receptor beta chains listed next were all sequenced from one sample in a study of regulatory T cells in long-lasting Graves disease. Time point denoted: newly diagnosed GD, antithyroid drugs for less than 3 months. The authors made the TCR library using RNA they extracted from PBMCs. Both iRepertoire HTBI primers and Arm-PCR of CDR3 regions were used to build the TCR beta libraries. TCRdb reanalysed the multiplex PCR reads using MiXCR and keeps one entry per CDR3 protein. The sample holds some 500,000 distinct CDR3 sequences; roughly a sixth are singletons and the top ten take around a quarter. In addition, the sample was reused for a study of T cells in Graves' hyperthyroidism and ophthalmopathy.

The sequenced sample was peripheral blood mononuclear cells (PBMCs), obtained at new diagnosis, from a patient treated with antithyroid drugs. The receptors originated from a middle-aged woman with Graves disease.

The sample holds a few counts of this clonotype. The genes are TRBV6-5 and TRBJ2-4; D might be TRBD2 (6 bases). Germline V gene lookup returns CDR1 MNHEY and CDR2 SVGAGI. The CDR3 is 16 residues long. V lost 0 bases to trimming and J lost 1 base, with 10 bases between them. CDR3 DNA: TGTGCCAGCAGTTACTCGTTTGGGGGGGCCAAAAACATTCAGTACTTC. The encoded protein is CASSYSFGGAKNIQYF.

The table lists this clonotype with many counts. The chain combines TRBV3-1 with TRBJ1-1; D possibly corresponds to TRBD1 (6 bases). Germline CDR1 LGHDT, CDR2 YNNKEL (reference sequence). V dropped 4 bases and J dropped 5 bases, with 14 bases sitting between them. This CDR3 comprises 14 residues. This CDR3 reads CASSRGEGGTEAFF. In nucleotides, the CDR3 is TGTGCCAGCAGCCGGGGGGAGGGGGGGACTGAAGCTTTCTTT.

This clonotype was counted ten times or more. The chain links TRBV28 to TRBJ1-1, with 7 bases that match TRBD1. The CDR3 is 15 residues long. Germline V gene sequence: CDR1 MDHEN, CDR2 SYDVKM. After removal of 0 bases from V and 0 bases from J, the junction contained 1 base not matched to a gene. CDR3 bases: TGTGCCAGCAGTTTATGGGGACAGATGAACACTGAAGCTTTCTTT. Protein: CASSLWGQMNTEAFF. The full variable domain, completed using reference TRBV28 and TRBJ1-1, is DVKVTQSSRYLVKRTGEKVFLECVQDMDHENMFWYRQDPGLGLRLIYFSYDVKMKEKGDIPEGYSVSREKKERFSLILESASTNQTSMYLCASSLWGQMNTEAFFGQGTRLTVV.

Comment on this clonotype: This may come from a read error, since a much larger clone is one base off. The chain recombines TRBV19 with TRBJ1-5; D possibly corresponds to TRBD1 (6 bases). Germline values: CDR1 LNHDA, CDR2 SQIVND (reference sequence). The CDR3 is 17 amino acids. V lost 8 bases and J lost 5, with 25 bases in between. The CDR3 DNA sequence: TGTGCCAGTGTCCCACTAGAACAGGGTCCCACATATCAGCCCCAGCATTTT. Its translation: CASVPLEQGPTYQPQHF. The whole variable domain, filled in from reference TRBV19 and TRBJ1-5, reads DGGITQSPKYLFRKEGQNVTLSCEQNLNHDAMYWYRQDPGQGLRLIYYSQIVNDFQKGDIAEGYSVSREKKESFPLTVTSAQKNPTAFYLCASVPLEQGPTYQPQHFGDGTRLSIL.

The chain carries TRBV2 and TRBJ1-3, with no clear D. V lost 7 bases and J 0 bases, leaving 10 bases between the germline ends. Germline assignment: CDR1 SNHLY and CDR2 FYNNEI. The CDR3 length is 14 residues. CDR3 in DNA: TGTGCCAGCATAGTCGATGGCTCTGGAAACACCATATATTTT. This sequence encodes CASIVDGSGNTIYF.

This clonotype was picked up many times. The CDR3 here is CASSGGRLRNTEAFF. CDR3 nucleotide sequence: TGTGCCAGCAGTGGAGGCAGGCTGAGAAACACTGAAGCTTTCTTT. This chain joins TRBV6-1 and TRBJ1-1; no clear D. The CDR3 is made up of 15 amino acids. Germline V CDR1 and CDR2: MNHNS, SASEGT. V lost 4 bases and J 2 bases, leaving 14 bases between the germline ends.

This clonotype was seen repeatedly, ten times or more. This rearrangement joins TRBV18 to TRBJ2-3; D possibly corresponds to TRBD1 (6 bases). Germline V gives CDR1 KGHSH, CDR2 LQKENI. The V end lost 4 bases, the J end lost 0 bases, and 20 bases lay between the germline ends. The CDR3 runs 18 residues. The CDR3 sequence: CASSRTAQPETSTDTQYF. In nucleotides, the CDR3 is TGTGCCAGCTCACGGACAGCGCAGCCGGAGACTAGCACAGATACGCAGTATTTT.

The table lists this clonotype with a few counts. The chain carries TRBV15 and TRBJ1-2; TRBD1 is a possible D gene (5 bases). The CDR3 is made up of 15 amino acids. Germline lookup yields CDR1 LNHNV and CDR2 YYDKDF (reference sequence). V was trimmed by 0 bases and J by 3 bases, leaving 11 bases between them. The CDR3: CATSRDSAGDYGYTF. The CDR3 nucleotides are TGTGCCACCAGCAGAGATTCGGCGGGGGACTATGGCTACACCTTC.

This clonotype has a handful of counts. V gene TRBV12-3 or TRBV12-4 combines with J gene TRBJ2-7; 10 bases align to TRBD1. V lost 4 bases to trimming and J lost 4 bases; unmatched junction nucleotides: 7. The length of the CDR3 is 15 residues. The CDR3 loop is CASSWWTGGDYEQYF. The CDR3 DNA reads as TGTGCCAGCAGTTGGTGGACAGGGGGGGATTACGAGCAGTACTTC.